Following are 27 T cell receptor beta chains from one sample sequenced in a study of identical twins. TCRdb re-derived calls from the 5' RACE reads in MiXCR, one entry per CDR3 protein. This repertoire shows some 730,000 distinct CDR3 sequences, 18% found once; its top ten account for around 13%. The same data also went into a second study, on T cells expressing NK-cell markers.

The sequenced sample consisted of PBMCs. These receptors were taken from a woman younger than 30 in good health.

This chain's CDR3 is CASSRTPGQPYNEQFF. The CDR3 DNA is TGTGCCAGCAGCCGTACCCCGGGACAGCCATACAATGAGCAGTTCTTC. The rearrangement joins TRBV12-3 or TRBV12-4 to TRBJ2-1, with TRBD1 identical over 7 bases. CDR3 length: 16 amino acids. Unmatched junction bases numbered 12, after V lost 6 bases and J lost 4 bases.

The chain has TRBV3-1 and TRBJ2-1; D is possibly TRBD2 (7 bases). CDR1 is LGHDT and CDR2 is YNNKEL in the germline V gene (reference sequence). Trimming removed 1 base at V and 3 bases at J, with 13 bases between. The CDR3 length is 16 residues. This chain's CDR3 is CASSQGGGGVYNEQFF. In DNA, the CDR3 is TGTGCCAGCAGCCAAGGAGGGGGAGGGGTCTACAATGAGCAGTTCTTC.

This clonotype occurred many times. V is TRBV20-1 and J is TRBJ2-1; 11 nucleotides line up with TRBD1. Germline lookup yields CDR1 DFQATT and CDR2 SNEGSKA (reference sequence). The ends lost 5 bases at V and 2 bases at J; junction bases unmatched: 2. The CDR3 loop spans 14 amino acids. The CDR3 sequence is CSAPGQGAYNEQFF. In DNA, the CDR3 is TGCAGTGCTCCGGGACAGGGGGCCTACAATGAGCAGTTCTTC.

The CDR3, as DNA: TGTGCCATCACGAACACCGGGGAGCTGTTTTTT. Encoded protein: CAITNTGELFF. V usage is TRBV10-3 and J usage is TRBJ2-2; D is unresolved. CDR3 length: 11 amino acids. V was shortened by 7 bases and J by 0 bases, with 0 bases between the two germline ends. Germline lookup yields CDR1 ENHRY and CDR2 SYGVKD.

CDR3 in DNA: TGTGCCAGCACCAGGGAGGGCACTGAAGCTTTCTTT. This translates into CASTREGTEAFF. The chain combines TRBV12-3 or TRBV12-4 with TRBJ1-1, with a tentative D call TRBD1 (5 bases). The V end was cut by 7 bases, the J end by 4 bases, with 10 bases between. The CDR3 covers 12 residues.

The J gene is TRBJ2-7, the V gene TRBV29-1; D might be TRBD1 or TRBD2, each matching 5 bases. The germline V gene has CDR1 SQVTM and CDR2 ANQGSEA. The length of the CDR3 is 11 residues. Trimming stripped 8 bases from V and 9 bases from J, with 17 bases between. In nucleotides, the CDR3 is TGCAGCTTTCATATGGGACGCAGGCAGTACTTC. It translates to CSFHMGRRQYF.

The gene calls are TRBV7-9 and TRBJ1-1, with D uncertain. Trimming shortened V by 6 bases and J by 5 bases, and 19 bases separated the two germline ends. Germline V lookup: CDR1 SEHNR, CDR2 FQNEAQ (reference sequence). This CDR3 has 15 amino acids. The CDR3 spells CASRLPGQEKTEAFF. CDR3 nucleotides: TGTGCCAGCAGGCTACCGGGCCAAGAGAAGACTGAAGCTTTCTTT. Full variable domain (outside the CDR3, taken from reference TRBV7-9 and TRBJ1-1): DTGVSQNPRHKITKRGQNVTFRCDPISEHNRLYWYRQTLGQGPEFLTYFQNEAQLEKSRLLSDRFSAERPKGSFSTLEIQRTEQGDSAMYLCASRLPGQEKTEAFFGQGTRLTVV.

CDR3 in DNA: TGTGCCAGCAGTAGTCCTAGCGGAACCTACAATGAGCAGTTCTTC. It specifies CASSSPSGTYNEQFF. The chain recombines TRBV12-3 or TRBV12-4 with TRBJ2-1; 7 positions agree with TRBD2. The CDR3 is made up of 15 amino acids. J gave up 2 bases and V 5 bases, and 6 bases lay outside the gene matches.

This clonotype was detected a few times. The chain employs TRBV20-1 and TRBJ2-7; D call uncertain. The CDR3 is 13 residues long. CDR1 and CDR2 (germline): DFQATT, SNEGSKA (reference sequence). V lost 2 bases and J lost 3, with 11 bases in between. The CDR3 sequence: CSARLTPFYEQYF. The CDR3 bases are TGCAGTGCTAGACTGACACCCTTCTACGAGCAGTACTTC.

The V gene is TRBV4-3, the J gene TRBJ1-6; no firm D call. The CDR3 totals 15 residues. The ends were cut back, 4 bases at V and 10 bases at J, with 17 bases in the middle. Germline V gene sequence: CDR1 LGHNA, CDR2 YSLEER. CDR3: CASSLRPGARSPLHF. DNA for the CDR3: TGCGCCAGCAGCCTCCGCCCGGGTGCGCGGTCACCCCTCCACTTT.

This clonotype was observed a few times. The chain employs TRBV30 and TRBJ1-2, with D perhaps TRBD1 (5 bases). CDR1 and CDR2 from the germline V gene are GTSNPN and SVGIG (reference sequence). The CDR3 is 14 amino acids. V lost 3 bases and J lost 3, with 14 bases in between. The CDR3 sequence is CAWSPMGLYYGYTF. In DNA, the CDR3 is TGTGCCTGGAGCCCGATGGGGCTTTACTATGGCTACACCTTC.

The table lists this clonotype with a few counts. J is TRBJ2-7 and V is TRBV20-1, with TRBD1 identical over 8 bases. Germline CDR1 and CDR2: DFQATT and SNEGSKA (reference sequence). Trimming took 3 bases from V and 0 from J; bases not matched to a gene: 7. CDR3 length equals 15 residues. The DNA of the CDR3 is TGCAGTGCTAGCCGGCCGGGACAGGCCTCCTACGAGCAGTACTTC. This sequence encodes CSASRPGQASYEQYF.

The chain joins TRBV12-3 or TRBV12-4 to TRBJ2-5; maybe TRBD2 (5 bases). V dropped 6 bases and J dropped 4 bases, with 12 bases sitting between them. The CDR3 sequence is 13 residues long. In nucleotides, the CDR3 is TGTGCCAGCAGCAAAGGACTGTTAGAGACCCAGTACTTC. This translates into CASSKGLLETQYF.

A few counts support this clonotype. This rearrangement joins TRBV15 to TRBJ2-2; D is possibly TRBD2 (7 bases). V was trimmed by 5 bases and J by 6 bases, leaving 31 bases between them. The germline V gene has CDR1 LNHNV and CDR2 YYDKDF (reference sequence). The CDR3 is 20 residues long. The CDR3 spells CATSLTRGGLGWRSSGELFF. In DNA, the CDR3 is TGTGCCACCAGCTTAACGAGGGGGGGGCTGGGATGGAGGTCTTCCGGGGAGCTGTTTTTT.

The chain combines TRBV6-5 with TRBJ2-3; D is possibly TRBD1 (6 bases). Germline V gene sequence: CDR1 MNHEY, CDR2 SVGAGI. The CDR3 runs to 15 residues. Trimming took 2 bases from V and 5 from J, leaving 14 bases between them. DNA of the CDR3: TGTGCCAGCAGTTACCCAGGGGCAGAGAGAGATACGCAGTATTTT. Its protein product is CASSYPGAERDTQYF.

On this clonotype itself: One junction end does not reproduce the germline sequence, and a read error may be involved. V usage is TRBV29-1 and J usage is TRBJ2-1, with 7 bases matching TRBD2. The V gene's germline CDR1 is SQVTM and CDR2 ANQGSEA. The CDR3 has 14 amino acids. The CDR3 nucleotides are TGCGGCGTTGACGGCGGGAGCTCCTACAATGAGCAGTTCTTC. This encodes CGVDGGSSYNEQFF.

This clonotype showed up just a few times. The chain employs TRBV7-2 and TRBJ2-5; TRBD2 matches at 11 bases. V was clipped by 2 bases and J by 3 bases; unmatched bases: 5. The CDR3 runs to 16 residues. CDR1 is SGHTA, CDR2 FQGNSA, per germline. CDR3 loop: CASSLTTSGVKETQYF. The CDR3 DNA is TGTGCCAGCAGCTTAACGACTAGCGGGGTTAAAGAGACCCAGTACTTC.

The chain recombines TRBV3-1 with TRBJ2-7; D gene ambiguous. Germline loops: CDR1 LGHDT, CDR2 YNNKEL (reference sequence). CDR3 length: 14 residues. V lost 3 bases and J lost 2, with 11 bases in between. CDR3: CASSHSRAPYEQYF. CDR3 in DNA: TGTGCCAGCAGCCACTCAAGGGCCCCCTACGAGCAGTACTTC.

The chain carries TRBV28 and TRBJ2-7; no definite D call. The CDR3 is made up of 11 amino acids. The germline V gene has CDR1 MDHEN and CDR2 SYDVKM. The ends were cut back, 6 bases at V and 5 bases at J, with 8 bases in the middle. CDR3 region: CASSRWDEQYF. The DNA of the CDR3 is TGTGCCAGCAGCCGCTGGGACGAGCAGTACTTC.

This clonotype has just a few counts. V gene TRBV12-3 or TRBV12-4 combines with J gene TRBJ2-2, with D perhaps given as TRBD1 or TRBD2 (5 bases each). The CDR3 is 13 residues long. Trimming shortened V by 7 bases and J by 6 bases, and 12 bases separated the two germline ends. The CDR3 sequence is CASTLAGPGELFF. Written as DNA, the CDR3 is TGTGCCAGCACTCTAGCAGGGCCCGGGGAGCTGTTTTTT.

The chain carries TRBV18 and TRBJ2-1; 9 bases line up with TRBD2. V was clipped by 5 bases and J by 9 bases; unmatched bases: 11. Germline CDR1 is KGHSH and CDR2 is LQKENI. The length of the CDR3 is 15 residues. CDR3 DNA sequence: TGTGCCAGCTCAGCGTCTAGCGGGACTTGGGGTGAGCAGTTCTTC. Translating gives CASSASSGTWGEQFF.

The chain has TRBV12-3 or TRBV12-4 and TRBJ1-5; D may be TRBD1 (5 bases). The length of the CDR3 is 15 residues. V gave up 5 bases and J gave up 3 bases, with 14 bases separating them. CDR3 residues: CASSLHRGVNQPQHF. CDR3 DNA sequence: TGTGCCAGCAGTCTCCATAGAGGGGTCAATCAGCCCCAGCATTTT.

The V call is TRBV29-1, the J call TRBJ2-1; TRBD2 might be the D (6 bases). Trimming took 4 bases from V and 10 from J, leaving 23 bases between them. The germline V gene has CDR1 SQVTM and CDR2 ANQGSEA. CDR3 length equals 15 residues. Here the CDR3 DNA reads TGCAGCGTTGGGGTCCGGCGGGACGGGCCTGAGGAGCAGTTCTTC. Its translation: CSVGVRRDGPEEQFF.

This chain links TRBV12-3 or TRBV12-4 with TRBJ2-7, with unresolved D. CDR3 length: 16 residues. V shed 5 bases and J shed 3 bases, with 20 bases lying between them. The CDR3 spells CASSPPGLGVNYEQYF. In DNA, the CDR3 is TGTGCCAGCAGTCCCCCAGGCCTGGGCGTAAACTACGAGCAGTACTTC.

The rearrangement links TRBV20-1 to TRBJ1-1; D is undetermined. The V and J ends lost 3 bases and 1 base respectively, with 12 bases between them. The germline CDR1 and CDR2 sequences are DFQATT and SNEGSKA (reference sequence). CDR3 length equals 14 residues. The CDR3: CSARKSGRNTEAFF. The CDR3 region has the DNA TGCAGTGCTAGGAAGTCTGGCAGGAACACTGAAGCTTTCTTT.

The table lists this clonotype with a few counts. The chain joins TRBV10-3 to TRBJ2-3; 7 nucleotides agree with TRBD1. The V and J ends lost 6 bases and 7 bases, in that order; junction bases with no gene match: 13. CDR3 length: 15 amino acids. The V gene's germline CDR1 is ENHRY and CDR2 SYGVKD. The CDR3 region has the DNA TGTGCCATCAGCCAGATCGGGACAGTAGAGAATACGCAGTATTTT. As protein: CAISQIGTVENTQYF.

The chain is built from TRBV7-6 and TRBJ2-6; D unresolved. The CDR3 is 18 residues long. CDR1 and CDR2 (germline): SGHVS, FNYEAQ. The V end was cut by 0 bases, the J end by 0 bases, with 12 bases between. CDR3 coding DNA: TGTGCCAGCAGCTTAGCGCACGGACGTAGCTCTGGGGCCAACGTCCTGACTTTC. Translation gives CASSLAHGRSSGANVLTF.